The present TCR beta chain was sequenced within a study of blood T cell repertoires in COVID-19. Original processing methods: For nucleated cells, counts were estimated from reference gene primer amplification. Generated by immunoSEQ multiplex PCR, the TCRdb table keeps only in-frame clones and is missing some. The V and J calls and the clone size are those of that table, but D and trimming were determined from the DNA. This table has about 120,000 clones, around nine tenths appearing once. The junction had 14 bases not matched to a gene; V was cut back by 8 bases and J by 12 bases. The CDR3 runs 13 residues. Per germline, CDR1 MDHEN and CDR2 SYDVKM.

Sequenced: peripheral blood. This clonotype was sampled from a woman aged 50 to 65 with active or convalescent COVID-19. The chain carries TRBV28 and TRBJ2-7; 9 bases line up with TRBD1. This CDR3 reads CASAGQGRPPAYF. Written as DNA, the CDR3 is TGTGCCAGCGCGGGACAGGGACGACCCCCGGCGTACTTC.